The 13 T cell receptor beta chains given below trace back to one sample, sequenced in a study of technical replicates of blood from a few donors. TCRdb's table, derived via immunoSEQ multiplex PCR, lists solely in-frame clones and lacks some. The sample contains about 44,000 clones, over 95% of which appear only once. The specimen sequenced was T cells isolated from PBMCs. These receptors originate from a human donor in good health.

The rearrangement links TRBV18 to TRBJ1-2; D is perhaps TRBD1 (6 bases). The CDR3 runs 15 residues. Trimming left V 4 bases short and J 4 bases short, with 16 bases between. CDR1 KGHSH and CDR2 LQKENI come from the germline V gene. The CDR3 protein is CASSRGNTGFYGYTF. In nucleotides, the CDR3 is TGTGCCAGCTCACGGGGGAATACAGGGTTCTATGGCTACACCTTC.

The chain recombines TRBV7-9 with TRBJ2-7; 9 nucleotides match TRBD2. This CDR3 contains 16 residues. Germline V gene data show CDR1 as SEHNR and CDR2 as FQNEAQ (reference sequence). J gave up 3 bases and V 1 base, and 7 bases lay outside the gene matches. The CDR3, as DNA: TGTGCCAGCAGCTTAGTTAGCGGGGGTGCCGTCTACGAGCAGTACTTC. Amino acid sequence: CASSLVSGGAVYEQYF.

The rearrangement joins TRBV7-2 to TRBJ2-7, with TRBD2 identical over 12 bases. Per germline, CDR1 SGHTA and CDR2 FQGNSA. This CDR3 spans 15 amino acids. V trimming: 5 bases; J trimming: 2 bases; junction bases outside the gene matches: 4. The DNA for the CDR3 is TGTGCCAGCAGCGATGGACTAGCGGGGACCTACGAGCAGTACTTC. It translates to CASSDGLAGTYEQYF.

This chain uses TRBV6-5 with TRBJ1-1; no clear D. The CDR3 extends over 14 amino acids. V shed 5 bases and J shed 6 bases, with 16 bases lying between them. The germline V gene has CDR1 MNHEY and CDR2 SVGAGI. In DNA, the CDR3 is TGTGCCAGCAGTACACACCGGGAGATAGCTGAAGCTTTCTTT. Its protein product is CASSTHREIAEAFF.

J is TRBJ2-3 and V is TRBV6-1; the match to TRBD2 covers 14 bases. This CDR3 is 15 amino acids long. V shed 5 bases, J shed 3 bases, and the junction held 1 base outside the gene matches. Germline CDR1 reads MNHNS; CDR2 reads SASEGT. In DNA, the CDR3 is TGTGCCAGCAGTAGACTAGCGGGAGGGACAGATACGCAGTATTTT. Its protein product is CASSRLAGGTDTQYF.

The V and J genes are TRBV5-6 and TRBJ1-5; a weak D match, TRBD1 (6 bases). Trimming stripped 0 bases from V and 1 base from J, with 8 bases between. Germline assignment: CDR1 SGHDT and CDR2 YYEEEE. This CDR3 contains 15 residues. CDR3 bases: TGTGCCAGCAGCTTGGACAGGGAGAGCAATCAGCCCCAGCATTTT. Translated: CASSLDRESNQPQHF.

The chain joins TRBV27 to TRBJ2-1; D remains unclear. CDR3 length: 13 amino acids. Trimming took 2 bases from V and 3 from J, leaving 5 bases between them. Looked up from germline, CDR1 is MNHEY and CDR2 is SMNVEV (reference sequence). The CDR3 loop reads CASSLGSYNEQFF. CDR3 bases: TGTGCCAGCAGTTTAGGCAGCTACAATGAGCAGTTCTTC.

The chain carries TRBV2 and TRBJ1-4; the D is unclear. The V and J ends lost 4 bases and 8 bases respectively, with 14 bases between them. Germline CDR1 SNHLY, CDR2 FYNNEI. This CDR3 is 14 amino acids long. The CDR3 region is CASSALFNGEKLFF. CDR3 nucleotide sequence: TGTGCCAGCAGTGCACTCTTTAACGGGGAAAAACTGTTTTTT.

The gene calls are TRBV9 and TRBJ2-2; TRBD2 might be the D (6 bases). The V gene's germline CDR1 is SGDLS and CDR2 YYNGEE. There are 16 residues in the CDR3. V was shortened by 4 bases and J by 7 bases, with 20 bases between the two germline ends. The CDR3 region is CASSPHQLAQYGELFF. CDR3 nucleotides: TGTGCCAGCAGCCCCCACCAGCTAGCGCAATACGGGGAGCTGTTTTTT.

V gene TRBV5-1 combines with J gene TRBJ2-7; 12 bases align to TRBD2. The CDR3 is 15 residues long. Germline loops: CDR1 SGHRS, CDR2 YFSETQ. V shed 4 bases, J shed 7 bases, and the junction held 9 bases outside the gene matches. CDR3 residues: CASSPMTSGSGEQYF. CDR3 DNA sequence: TGCGCCAGCAGCCCCATGACTAGCGGGAGTGGGGAGCAGTACTTC.

V usage is TRBV7-8 and J usage is TRBJ2-1; TRBD2 agrees at 8 bases. Germline CDR1 is SGHVS and CDR2 is FQNEAQ. The trim removed 4 bases at V and 4 bases at J, leaving 6 bases unmatched. This CDR3 has 15 amino acids. The CDR3 protein is CASSYSGSSYNEQFF. The CDR3 bases are TGTGCCAGCAGCTACAGCGGGAGTAGTTACAATGAGCAGTTCTTC.

V gene TRBV7-6 combines with J gene TRBJ2-7, with D maybe TRBD2 (6 bases). V was cut by 1 base and J by 2 bases, with 12 bases left in between. Germline loops: CDR1 SGHVS, CDR2 FNYEAQ. There are 15 residues in the CDR3. The CDR3 loop is CASSLDRESPYEQYF. CDR3 in DNA: TGTGCCAGCAGCTTAGACCGGGAGTCACCCTACGAGCAGTACTTC.

This clone has a handful of counts. The chain joins TRBV2 to TRBJ1-5, with D perhaps matching TRBD1 (5 bases). Trimming removed 8 bases from V and 5 bases from J, with 13 bases in between. The CDR3 runs to 13 residues. Germline CDR1 and CDR2: SNHLY and FYNNEI. CDR3: CASGGENYQPQHF. The CDR3 DNA follows: TGTGCCAGCGGGGGGGAGAATTATCAGCCCCAGCATTTT.